A selection of T cell receptor beta chains follows, all from one sample in a study of blood T cells in healthy people across ages. TCRdb re-called the 5' RACE reads through MiXCR, storing one row per CDR3 protein. The sample has around 670,000 distinct CDR3 sequences, approximately 30% seen once. The sequencing sample was made of blood. The receptors originated from a woman older than 75 in good health. Each CDR3 is given with its conserved first and last residue. The D gene is left open where the match is weak. Clone size is shown for a subset of rows, as once, few, many or a class of expanded clone.

cdr3_aa: CASRDQGWVNTEAFF
cdr3_nt: TGTGCCAGCAGAGATCAGGGGTGGGTGAACACTGAAGCTTTCTTT
clone_size: NA
j_call: TRBJ1-1
d_call: NA
v_call: TRBV6-2/TRBV6-3

cdr3_aa: CASSLGALGGGYTF
cdr3_nt: TGTGCCAGCAGCTTGGGGGCTTTAGGCGGCGGCTACACCTTC
clone_size: NA
j_call: TRBJ1-2
d_call: NA
v_call: TRBV7-2

cdr3_aa: CASSPGGAGGVKTQYF
cdr3_nt: TGTGCCAGCAGCCCTGGTGGAGCGGGGGGGGTTAAGACCCAGTACTTC
clone_size: many
j_call: TRBJ2-5
d_call: TRBD2
v_call: TRBV7-2

cdr3_aa: CASTVTGGNQPQHF
cdr3_nt: TGTGCCAGCACCGTAACAGGGGGCAATCAGCCCCAGCATTTT
clone_size: many
j_call: TRBJ1-5
d_call: TRBD1
v_call: TRBV12-3/TRBV12-4

cdr3_aa: CASSPIRTGKGAEAFF
cdr3_nt: TGCGCCAGCAGCCCTATCCGGACAGGGAAAGGGGCTGAAGCTTTCTTT
clone_size: many
j_call: TRBJ1-1
d_call: TRBD1
v_call: TRBV5-1

cdr3_aa: CASSELERRGPEAFF
cdr3_nt: TGTGCCAGCAGTGAACTAGAGCGGCGGGGGCCTGAAGCTTTCTTT
clone_size: few
j_call: TRBJ1-1
d_call: NA
v_call: TRBV6-1

cdr3_aa: CSVEGERQMSQETQYF
cdr3_nt: TGCAGCGTTGAAGGGGAAAGACAAATGTCCCAAGAGACCCAGTACTTC
clone_size: many
j_call: TRBJ2-5
d_call: NA
v_call: TRBV29-1

cdr3_aa: CASSEATGVYNEQFF
cdr3_nt: TGTGCCAGCAGTGAGGCGACAGGCGTATACAATGAGCAGTTCTTC
clone_size: NA
j_call: TRBJ2-1
d_call: NA
v_call: TRBV6-4

cdr3_aa: CASSSGASPGDIQYF
cdr3_nt: TGTGCCAGCAGCTCCGGGGCCTCCCCTGGGGACATTCAGTACTTC
clone_size: many
j_call: TRBJ2-4
d_call: NA
v_call: TRBV11-2

cdr3_aa: CASSKVTALGGVENIQYF
cdr3_nt: TGCGCCAGCAGCAAAGTGACTGCACTCGGTGGGGTCGAAAACATTCAGTACTTC
clone_size: NA
j_call: TRBJ2-4
d_call: NA
v_call: TRBV5-1

cdr3_aa: CASSLSAGGPHEQYF
cdr3_nt: TGTGCCAGCAGCTTAAGTGCGGGGGGGCCCCACGAGCAGTACTTC
clone_size: many
j_call: TRBJ2-7
d_call: TRBD2
v_call: TRBV7-3

cdr3_aa: CAIRQQGEAYNEQFF
cdr3_nt: TGTGCCATCAGACAACAGGGGGAAGCCTACAATGAGCAGTTCTTC
clone_size: NA
j_call: TRBJ2-1
d_call: TRBD1
v_call: TRBV12-3/TRBV12-4

cdr3_aa: CSVEGLTSWGTGELFF
cdr3_nt: TGCAGCGTTGAGGGACTAACCTCGTGGGGCACCGGGGAGCTGTTTTTT
clone_size: NA
j_call: TRBJ2-2
d_call: TRBD2
v_call: TRBV29-1

cdr3_aa: CASRTGRRSEKLFF
cdr3_nt: TGTGCCAGCAGAACAGGGAGGAGGAGTGAAAAACTGTTTTTT
clone_size: NA
j_call: TRBJ1-4
d_call: NA
v_call: TRBV28

cdr3_aa: CAGSSGGSYEQYF
cdr3_nt: TGTGCCGGCAGTTCCGGAGGCTCCTACGAGCAGTACTTC
clone_size: NA
j_call: TRBJ2-7
d_call: NA
v_call: TRBV6-2/TRBV6-3

cdr3_aa: CSGRGPTAGDHEQYF
cdr3_nt: TGCAGTGGTAGAGGCCCCACCGCGGGGGACCACGAGCAGTACTTC
clone_size: NA
j_call: TRBJ2-7
d_call: TRBD2
v_call: TRBV20-1

cdr3_aa: CASSREGFNEKLFF
cdr3_nt: TGCGCCAGCAGCCGGGAGGGATTTAATGAAAAACTGTTTTTT
clone_size: NA
j_call: TRBJ1-4
d_call: NA
v_call: TRBV5-1

cdr3_aa: CSARSHGKTQYF
cdr3_nt: TGCAGTGCTAGAAGCCACGGGAAGACCCAGTACTTC
clone_size: NA
j_call: TRBJ2-5
d_call: NA
v_call: TRBV20-1

cdr3_aa: CASSLDQGGGETQYF
cdr3_nt: TGTGCCAGCAGCTTAGACCAGGGTGGCGGGGAGACCCAGTACTTC
clone_size: many
j_call: TRBJ2-5
d_call: NA
v_call: TRBV7-2

cdr3_aa: CASSPPGANVLTF
cdr3_nt: TGTGCCAGCAGCCCCCCTGGGGCCAACGTCCTGACTTTC
clone_size: many
j_call: TRBJ2-6
d_call: NA
v_call: TRBV7-2

cdr3_aa: CAIRDRDRDYEQYF
cdr3_nt: TGTGCCATCAGAGACCGGGACAGAGACTACGAGCAGTACTTC
clone_size: many
j_call: TRBJ2-7
d_call: TRBD1
v_call: TRBV10-3

cdr3_aa: CASSESQGQNSPPHF
cdr3_nt: TGTGCCAGCAGTGAAAGCCAGGGCCAAAATTCACCCCCCCACTTT
clone_size: NA
j_call: TRBJ1-6
d_call: NA
v_call: TRBV25-1

cdr3_aa: CASSLVRGDEYEQYF
cdr3_nt: TGTGCCAGCAGCTTAGTCAGGGGCGACGAATACGAGCAGTACTTC
clone_size: few
j_call: TRBJ2-7
d_call: NA
v_call: TRBV7-8

cdr3_aa: CSARTSSGFHEQYF
cdr3_nt: TGCAGTGCGAGGACTAGCTCTGGATTCCACGAGCAGTACTTC
clone_size: NA
j_call: TRBJ2-7
d_call: TRBD2
v_call: TRBV20-1

cdr3_aa: CASNGDGDEQYF
cdr3_nt: TGTGCCAGTAATGGGGACGGCGACGAGCAGTACTTC
clone_size: many
j_call: TRBJ2-7
d_call: NA
v_call: TRBV19

cdr3_aa: CASSPHQGNEQYF
cdr3_nt: TGTGCCAGCAGTCCACACCAGGGAAACGAGCAGTACTTC
clone_size: many
j_call: TRBJ2-7
d_call: NA
v_call: TRBV27

cdr3_aa: CASSRLNEQFF
cdr3_nt: TGTGCCAGTAGTAGGCTGAATGAGCAGTTCTTC
clone_size: few
j_call: TRBJ2-1
d_call: NA
v_call: TRBV19

cdr3_aa: CASGWTGRTGELFF
cdr3_nt: TGTGCTAGTGGCTGGACAGGCCGGACCGGGGAGCTGTTTTTT
clone_size: NA
j_call: TRBJ2-2
d_call: TRBD1
v_call: TRBV12-5

cdr3_aa: CASSDVGREDQETQYF
cdr3_nt: TGTGCCAGCAGTGATGTGGGGCGGGAGGACCAAGAGACCCAGTACTTC
clone_size: NA
j_call: TRBJ2-5
d_call: TRBD2
v_call: TRBV2

cdr3_aa: CASSQAQNYGYTF
cdr3_nt: TGTGCCAGCAGCCAAGCTCAGAACTATGGCTACACCTTC
clone_size: many
j_call: TRBJ1-2
d_call: NA
v_call: TRBV4-2

cdr3_aa: CSAPPLRGRVAGSAGARGETQYF
cdr3_nt: TGCAGTGCTCCACCCTTGAGGGGTAGGGTCGCGGGATCAGCGGGGGCCCGTGGAGAGACCCAGTACTTC
clone_size: NA
j_call: TRBJ2-5
d_call: TRBD2
v_call: TRBV20-1

cdr3_aa: CAWRAVGEAETQYF
cdr3_nt: TGTGCCTGGAGGGCTGTGGGGGAGGCAGAGACCCAGTACTTC
clone_size: many
j_call: TRBJ2-5
d_call: NA
v_call: TRBV30

cdr3_aa: CSASPASETQYF
cdr3_nt: TGCAGTGCTAGTCCAGCAAGTGAGACCCAGTACTTC
clone_size: many
j_call: TRBJ2-5
d_call: NA
v_call: TRBV20-1

cdr3_aa: CASSLVATSGGGPETQYF
cdr3_nt: TGTGCCAGCAGCTTAGTGGCCACTAGCGGGGGAGGTCCAGAGACCCAGTACTTC
clone_size: NA
j_call: TRBJ2-5
d_call: TRBD2
v_call: TRBV7-2

cdr3_aa: CASSPDPGQLSPGYTF
cdr3_nt: TGTGCCAGCAGCCCGGACCCGGGACAACTCTCCCCGGGCTACACCTTC
clone_size: few
j_call: TRBJ1-2
d_call: NA
v_call: TRBV7-3

cdr3_aa: CASRPDGATNEKLFF
cdr3_nt: TGTGCCAGCAGGCCGGACGGAGCAACTAATGAAAAACTGTTTTTT
clone_size: NA
j_call: TRBJ1-4
d_call: NA
v_call: TRBV12-3/TRBV12-4

cdr3_aa: CASSDRTGYNEQYF
cdr3_nt: TGTGCCAGCAGTGACCGTACAGGCTACAATGAGCAGTACTTC
clone_size: few
j_call: TRBJ2-7
d_call: NA
v_call: TRBV2

cdr3_aa: CASSPNIVRQIKNIQYF
cdr3_nt: TGTGCCAGCTCACCGAATATTGTCCGGCAAATCAAAAACATTCAGTACTTC
clone_size: many
j_call: TRBJ2-4
d_call: NA
v_call: TRBV18

cdr3_aa: CASSLTGPTYNEQFF
cdr3_nt: TGTGCCAGCAGCCTGACAGGGCCAACCTACAATGAGCAGTTCTTC
clone_size: many
j_call: TRBJ2-1
d_call: TRBD1
v_call: TRBV5-6

cdr3_aa: CASSRRGQRNQPQHF
cdr3_nt: TGTGCCAGCTCACGGAGGGGACAGCGGAATCAGCCCCAGCATTTT
clone_size: many
j_call: TRBJ1-5
d_call: TRBD1
v_call: TRBV18

cdr3_aa: CSADQETQYF
cdr3_nt: TGCAGTGCAGACCAAGAGACCCAGTACTTC
clone_size: NA
j_call: TRBJ2-5
d_call: NA
v_call: TRBV20-1

cdr3_aa: CASSLNPGLAADAQYF
cdr3_nt: TGTGCCAGCAGTTTAAATCCGGGACTAGCAGCAGATGCGCAGTATTTT
clone_size: NA
j_call: TRBJ2-3
d_call: TRBD2
v_call: TRBV12-3/TRBV12-4

cdr3_aa: CASSQKPNTEAFF
cdr3_nt: TGTGCCAGCAGTCAGAAACCGAACACTGAAGCTTTCTTT
clone_size: many
j_call: TRBJ1-1
d_call: NA
v_call: TRBV6-2/TRBV6-3

cdr3_aa: CAWRVRYGYTF
cdr3_nt: TGTGCCTGGAGGGTCAGATATGGCTACACCTTC
clone_size: NA
j_call: TRBJ1-2
d_call: NA
v_call: TRBV30

cdr3_aa: CSARLGASAYGYTF
cdr3_nt: TGCAGTGCTAGATTGGGGGCTTCGGCCTATGGCTACACCTTC
clone_size: few
j_call: TRBJ1-2
d_call: NA
v_call: TRBV20-1

cdr3_aa: CASSFSDRYEQYF
cdr3_nt: TGTGCCAGCAGCTTCTCCGACAGGTACGAGCAGTACTTC
clone_size: NA
j_call: TRBJ2-7
d_call: NA
v_call: TRBV7-8

cdr3_aa: CASSMKTGSPGDF
cdr3_nt: TGTGCCAGCAGCATGAAAACAGGGAGTCCGGGGGACTTC
clone_size: NA
j_call: TRBJ2-5
d_call: NA
v_call: TRBV7-2

cdr3_aa: CSVSPSRLNQPQHF
cdr3_nt: TGCAGTGTCAGCCCGTCCAGGCTCAATCAGCCCCAGCATTTT
clone_size: many
j_call: TRBJ1-5
d_call: NA
v_call: TRBV20-1

cdr3_aa: CSAIPRNTGELFF
cdr3_nt: TGCAGTGCTATCCCTAGAAACACCGGGGAGCTGTTTTTT
clone_size: few
j_call: TRBJ2-2
d_call: NA
v_call: TRBV20-1

cdr3_aa: CASSLVGRTGELFF
cdr3_nt: TGTGCCAGCAGCTTAGTGGGGCGCACCGGGGAGCTGTTTTTT
clone_size: many
j_call: TRBJ2-2
d_call: NA
v_call: TRBV7-2

cdr3_aa: CASSKALLGASYEQYF
cdr3_nt: TGTGCCAGCAGCAAAGCGCTTTTAGGGGCCTCCTACGAGCAGTACTTC
clone_size: few
j_call: TRBJ2-7
d_call: NA
v_call: TRBV21-1

cdr3_aa: CASSPSPGTPDNEKLFF
cdr3_nt: TGTGCCAGCAGTCCTTCCCCCGGGACACCCGATAATGAAAAACTGTTTTTT
clone_size: many
j_call: TRBJ1-4
d_call: NA
v_call: TRBV28

cdr3_aa: CASRQTGDGDTQYF
cdr3_nt: TGTGCCAGCAGACAGACAGGGGATGGGGATACGCAGTATTTT
clone_size: once
j_call: TRBJ2-3
d_call: TRBD1
v_call: TRBV4-2